Following are 14 T cell receptor beta chains from one sample sequenced in a study of T-cell reconstitution after alpha-beta-depleted transplantation in children. The TCRbeta library was prepared with unique molecular identifiers. TCRdb independently ran MiXCR on the PCR reads; one entry per CDR3 protein. The profile shows about 640,000 distinct CDR3 sequences, roughly 13% of them singletons. This sample comprised PBMCs, mostly from graft donor cells, obtained 360 days after TCRalphabeta/CD19-depleted stem cell transplant. These receptors came from a male patient aged 10 to 17 who had a stem cell transplant for acute myeloid leukemia, so the T cells may come from the graft donor.

This clonotype was recorded many times. The chain couples TRBV5-6 to TRBJ1-5; D is ambiguous. The germline gives CDR1 SGHDT, CDR2 YYEEEE. CDR3 length: 13 residues. The V and J ends lost 4 bases and 7 bases respectively, with 12 bases between them. CDR3 bases: TGTGCCAGCAGCAGCAGTACACAACAGCCCCAGCATTTT. Its translation: CASSSSTQQPQHF.

This clonotype came up many times. The genes are TRBV12-3 or TRBV12-4 and TRBJ2-1; possibly TRBD2 for D (6 bases). The CDR3 sequence is 17 residues long. Trimming shortened V by 0 bases and J by 3 bases, and 15 bases separated the two germline ends. The CDR3 is CASSLALGGRSYNEQFF. The DNA for the CDR3 is TGTGCCAGCAGTTTAGCCCTGGGGGGAAGGAGCTACAATGAGCAGTTCTTC.

The rearrangement uses TRBV5-1 and TRBJ2-3; no reliable D call. This CDR3 comprises 14 residues. Germline V gene data show CDR1 as SGHRS and CDR2 as YFSETQ. The V end was cut by 7 bases, the J end by 2 bases, with 14 bases between. CDR3 amino acids: CASALNLYTDTQYF. Written as DNA, the CDR3 is TGCGCCAGCGCTCTAAACCTCTACACAGATACGCAGTATTTT.

A few counts support this clonotype. The chain employs TRBV4-3 and TRBJ2-1; the match to TRBD2 covers 8 bases. The junction had 9 bases not matched to a gene; V was cut back by 1 base and J by 7 bases. Per the germline V gene, CDR1 is LGHNA and CDR2 is YSLEER. The length of the CDR3 is 16 residues. The CDR3 sequence: CASSQGAGGHYNEQFF. CDR3 coding DNA: TGCGCCAGCAGCCAAGGGGCGGGGGGACACTATAATGAGCAGTTCTTC.

This clonotype was observed a handful of times. This rearrangement joins TRBV6-2 or TRBV6-3 to TRBJ2-1, with D possibly being TRBD2 (6 bases). The germline gives CDR1 MNHEY, CDR2 SVGEGT. The CDR3 contains 16 residues. Trimming left V 3 bases short and J 7 bases short, with 19 bases between. Here the CDR3 reads CASSYSRDSKRNEQFF. The CDR3 nucleotides are TGTGCCAGCAGTTATTCCCGGGACTCCAAAAGGAATGAGCAGTTCTTC.

This clonotype was recorded many times. The J gene is TRBJ2-1, the V gene TRBV5-1; D gene uncertain. Germline assignment: CDR1 SGHRS and CDR2 YFSETQ. CDR3 length equals 13 residues. Trimming stripped 0 bases from V and 6 bases from J, with 7 bases between. The CDR3 sequence: CASSLVTVNEQFF. The DNA of the CDR3 is TGCGCCAGCAGCTTGGTAACGGTCAATGAGCAGTTCTTC.

This chain joins TRBV16 and TRBJ2-3; no reliable D call. The germline CDR1 and CDR2 sequences are KGHSY and FQNENV. There are 12 residues in the CDR3. Trimming removed 2 bases from V and 7 bases from J, with 7 bases in between. The CDR3 DNA is TGTGCCAGCAGCCAAATGCTGAATACGCAGTATTTT. Protein: CASSQMLNTQYF.

This clonotype was detected a few times. The genes are TRBV18 and TRBJ2-7, with 7 bases fitting TRBD1. Germline CDR1 reads KGHSH; CDR2 reads LQKENI. Trimming took 6 bases from V and 9 from J; bases not matched to a gene: 14. This CDR3 has 14 residues. The CDR3 nucleotides read TGTGCCAGCTCGACAGGGACGGTGTCTACGACGCAGTACTTC. The encoded protein is CASSTGTVSTTQYF.

This clonotype was counted a few times. The genes are TRBV28 and TRBJ1-2; TRBD1 is a possible D gene (6 bases). The CDR3 runs 13 residues. Germline values: CDR1 MDHEN, CDR2 SYDVKM. V lost 7 bases and J lost 0, with 9 bases in between. CDR3 region: CASTGTPNYGYTF. The DNA of the CDR3 is TGTGCCAGCACCGGGACACCTAACTATGGCTACACCTTC.

This clonotype appeared a few times. The J gene is TRBJ2-7, the V gene TRBV2; the match to TRBD1 covers 11 bases. Trimming removed 9 bases from V and 4 bases from J; junction bases left unmatched: 5. CDR1 is SNHLY, CDR2 FYNNEI, per germline. CDR3 length equals 13 residues. The CDR3 reads CARGTGGNYEQYF. The CDR3, as DNA: TGTGCCAGAGGGACAGGGGGAAATTACGAGCAGTACTTC.

This clonotype was detected a few times. The gene calls are TRBV20-1 and TRBJ1-1; D is perhaps TRBD1 (6 bases). V lost 1 base to trimming and J lost 3 bases, with 18 bases between them. Germline values: CDR1 DFQATT, CDR2 SNEGSKA (reference sequence). The CDR3 is 16 residues long. The CDR3 bases are TGCAGTGCTAGAGGGGATGGAGGGGGGTGGTACACTGAAGCTTTCTTT. Protein: CSARGDGGGWYTEAFF.

The rearrangement uses TRBV20-1 and TRBJ2-5, with D perhaps matching TRBD2 (5 bases). V gave up 5 bases and J gave up 2 bases, with 12 bases separating them. The CDR3 runs 13 residues. Germline CDR1 reads DFQATT; CDR2 reads SNEGSKA (reference sequence). The CDR3 DNA reads TGCAGTGCTGGTCTAGCAGAGCAAGAGACCCAGTACTTC. Amino acid sequence: CSAGLAEQETQYF.

A word on this clonotype: It may be a read error: a sequence one base away is much more abundant. The rearrangement uses TRBV4-1 and TRBJ1-3, with D perhaps TRBD1 (6 bases). The CDR3 is made up of 13 amino acids. Germline V gives CDR1 MGHRA, CDR2 YSYEKL. In DNA form, the CDR3 reads TGCGCCACCAGCCAACAGGGAACGAACACCATATATTTT. It specifies CATSQQGTNTIYF.

This clonotype showed up just a few times. The chain carries TRBV11-2 and TRBJ2-2, with a tentative D call TRBD2 (6 bases). Trimming shortened V by 5 bases and J by 1 base, and 20 bases separated the two germline ends. The V gene's germline CDR1 is SGHAT and CDR2 FQNNGV. The CDR3 length is 18 residues. CDR3: CASSPLTSRDWNTGELFF. The DNA for the CDR3 is TGTGCCAGCAGCCCCCTAACTTCCCGGGACTGGAACACCGGGGAGCTGTTTTTT.